This T cell receptor beta chain stems from a study of early T cells in non-severe SARS-CoV-2 infection. Unique molecular identifiers tagged individual cDNA molecules. TCRdb reprocessed the 5' RACE reads via MiXCR and lists one record per CDR3 protein. This sample has roughly 57,000 distinct CDR3 sequences; under 15% occur once, and the top ten carry around a tenth. This sequence originates from an adult who was a healthcare worker with PCR-confirmed SARS-CoV-2 infection or an uninfected control (not recorded which). The sample consisted of whole blood, taken at baseline.

CDR3 region: CASATGSFHNSPLHF. The CDR3 DNA follows: TGTGCCAGCGCCACAGGGAGCTTCCATAATTCACCCCTCCACTTT. The chain joins TRBV9 to TRBJ1-6; the D gene is possibly TRBD1 (6 bases). V dropped 7 bases and J dropped 5 bases, with 16 bases sitting between them. This CDR3 contains 15 residues. Germline lookup yields CDR1 SGDLS and CDR2 YYNGEE.